This T cell receptor (beta chain) was identified during a study of technical replicates of blood from several donors. The data were produced by immunoSEQ multiplex PCR, yet TCRdb's version contains in-frame clones alone and is incomplete. The table records roughly 97,000 clones, approximately 96% of them present only once. V was trimmed by 3 bases and J by 4 bases, leaving 4 bases between them. This CDR3 is built from 11 residues. Germline CDR1 SQVTM, CDR2 ANQGSEA. The sample comprised T cells isolated from PBMCs. The rearrangement joins TRBV29-1 to TRBJ2-1; D uncertain. The TCR originated in a human donor in good health. The CDR3 protein is CSVDPYNEQFF. DNA for the CDR3: TGCAGCGTTGACCCGTACAATGAGCAGTTCTTC.